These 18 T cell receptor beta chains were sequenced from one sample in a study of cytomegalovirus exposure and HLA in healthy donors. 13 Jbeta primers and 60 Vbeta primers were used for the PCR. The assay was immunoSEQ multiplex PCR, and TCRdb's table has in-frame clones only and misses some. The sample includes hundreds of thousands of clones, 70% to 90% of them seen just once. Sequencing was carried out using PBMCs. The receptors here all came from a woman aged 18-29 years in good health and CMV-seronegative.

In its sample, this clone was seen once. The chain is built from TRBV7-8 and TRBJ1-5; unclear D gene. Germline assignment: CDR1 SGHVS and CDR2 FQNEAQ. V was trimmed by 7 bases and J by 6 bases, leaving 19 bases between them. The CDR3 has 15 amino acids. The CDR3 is CASKEAEGPSQPQHF. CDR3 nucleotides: TGTGCCAGCAAGGAGGCAGAAGGTCCCAGTCAGCCCCAGCATTTT.

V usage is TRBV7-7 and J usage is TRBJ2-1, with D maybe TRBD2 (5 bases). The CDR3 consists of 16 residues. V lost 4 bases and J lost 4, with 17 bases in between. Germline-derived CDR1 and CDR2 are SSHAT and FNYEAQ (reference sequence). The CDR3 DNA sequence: TGTGCCAGCAGCTCCCAAGGCCTAGCCCCATACAATGAGCAGTTCTTC. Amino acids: CASSSQGLAPYNEQFF.

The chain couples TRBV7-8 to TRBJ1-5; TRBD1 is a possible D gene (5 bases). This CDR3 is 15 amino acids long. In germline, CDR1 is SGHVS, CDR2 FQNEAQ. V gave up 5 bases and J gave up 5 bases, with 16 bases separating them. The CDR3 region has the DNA TGTGCCAGCAGCCCCGGGCTTCTAGGGGATCAGCCCCAGCATTTT. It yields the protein CASSPGLLGDQPQHF. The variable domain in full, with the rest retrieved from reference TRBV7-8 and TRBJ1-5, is GAGVSQSPRYKVAKRGQDVALRCDPISGHVSLFWYQQALGQGPEFLTYFQNEAQLDKSGLPSDRFFAERPEGSVSTLKIQRTQQEDSAVYLCASSPGLLGDQPQHFGDGTRLSIL.

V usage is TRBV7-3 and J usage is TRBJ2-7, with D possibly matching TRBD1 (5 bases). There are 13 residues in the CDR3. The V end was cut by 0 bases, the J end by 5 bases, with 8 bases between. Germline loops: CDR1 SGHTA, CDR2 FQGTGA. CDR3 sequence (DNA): TGTGCCAGCAGCTTAACACAGGCCGACGAGCAGTACTTC. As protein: CASSLTQADEQYF.

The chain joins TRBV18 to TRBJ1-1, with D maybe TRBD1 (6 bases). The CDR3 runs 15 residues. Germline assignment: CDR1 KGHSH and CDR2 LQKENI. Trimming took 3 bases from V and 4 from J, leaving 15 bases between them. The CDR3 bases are TGTGCCAGCTCACCCCAGGGACAAACCTTCACTGAAGCTTTCTTT. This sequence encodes CASSPQGQTFTEAFF.

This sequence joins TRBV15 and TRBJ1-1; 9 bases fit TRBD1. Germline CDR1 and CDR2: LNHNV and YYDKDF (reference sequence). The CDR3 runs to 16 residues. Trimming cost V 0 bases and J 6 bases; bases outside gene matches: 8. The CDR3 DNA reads TGTGCCACCAGCAGAGATTATGGACAGGGGAATTCTGAAGCTTTCTTT. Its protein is CATSRDYGQGNSEAFF. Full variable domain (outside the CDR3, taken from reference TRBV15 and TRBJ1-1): DAMVIQNPRYQVTQFGKPVTLSCSQTLNHNVMYWYQQKSSQAPKLLFHYYDKDFNNEADTPDNFQSRRPNTSFCFLDIRSPGLGDTAMYLCATSRDYGQGNSEAFFGQGTRLTVV.

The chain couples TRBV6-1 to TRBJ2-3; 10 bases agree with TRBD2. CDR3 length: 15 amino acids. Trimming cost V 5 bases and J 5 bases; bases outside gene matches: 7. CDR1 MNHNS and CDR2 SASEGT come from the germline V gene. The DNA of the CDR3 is TGTGCCAGCAGTAGGCTAGCGGGGGCCGGAGATACGCAGTATTTT. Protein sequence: CASSRLAGAGDTQYF.

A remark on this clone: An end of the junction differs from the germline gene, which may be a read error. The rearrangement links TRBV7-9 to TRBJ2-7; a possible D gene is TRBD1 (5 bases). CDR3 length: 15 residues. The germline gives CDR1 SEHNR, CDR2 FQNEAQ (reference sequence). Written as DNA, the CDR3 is TGTTCCAGCAGCTTAGTAGGCAGGGTCTCCTACGAGCAGTACTTC. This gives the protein CSSSLVGRVSYEQYF.

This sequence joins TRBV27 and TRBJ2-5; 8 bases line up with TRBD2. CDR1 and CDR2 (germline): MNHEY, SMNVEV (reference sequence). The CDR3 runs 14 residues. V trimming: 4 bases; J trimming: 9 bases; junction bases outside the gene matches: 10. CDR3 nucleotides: TGTGCCAGCAGTTCGCGACAACTAGCGGTGGCCCAGTACTTC. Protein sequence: CASSSRQLAVAQYF.

CDR3 nucleotide sequence: TGTGCCAGCTCACCAATATTCAGGGGCGGTCAGCCCCAGCATTTT. Its translation: CASSPIFRGGQPQHF. This sequence joins TRBV18 and TRBJ1-5; D perhaps matches TRBD1 (6 bases). The ends were cut back, 2 bases at V and 6 bases at J, with 14 bases in the middle. The CDR3 totals 15 residues. In germline, CDR1 is KGHSH, CDR2 LQKENI.

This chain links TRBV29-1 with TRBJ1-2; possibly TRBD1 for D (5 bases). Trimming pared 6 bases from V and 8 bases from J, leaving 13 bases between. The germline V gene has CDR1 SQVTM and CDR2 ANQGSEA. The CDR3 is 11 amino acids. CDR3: CSVEGLEGYTF. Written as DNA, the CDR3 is TGCAGCGTGGAGGGGTTAGAAGGCTACACCTTC.

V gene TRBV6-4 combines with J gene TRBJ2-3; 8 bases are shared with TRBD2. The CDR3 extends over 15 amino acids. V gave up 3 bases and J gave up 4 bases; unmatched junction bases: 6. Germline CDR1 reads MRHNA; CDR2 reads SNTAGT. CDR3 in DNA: TGTGCCAGCAGTGAAGAGTCGGGGGGGGCAGATACGCAGTATTTT. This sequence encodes CASSEESGGADTQYF.

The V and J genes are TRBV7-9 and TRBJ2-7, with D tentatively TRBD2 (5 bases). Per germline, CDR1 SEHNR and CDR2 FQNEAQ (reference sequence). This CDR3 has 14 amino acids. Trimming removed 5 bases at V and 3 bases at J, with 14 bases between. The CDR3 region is CASSPRVIHYEQYF. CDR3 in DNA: TGTGCCAGCAGCCCGCGGGTGATTCACTACGAGCAGTACTTC.

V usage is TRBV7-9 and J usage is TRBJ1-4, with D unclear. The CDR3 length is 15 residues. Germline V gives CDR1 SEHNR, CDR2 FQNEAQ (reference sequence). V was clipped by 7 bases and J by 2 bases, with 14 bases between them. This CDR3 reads CASTLVSGTNEKLFF. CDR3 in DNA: TGTGCCAGCACCCTCGTGTCGGGGACTAATGAAAAACTGTTTTTT.

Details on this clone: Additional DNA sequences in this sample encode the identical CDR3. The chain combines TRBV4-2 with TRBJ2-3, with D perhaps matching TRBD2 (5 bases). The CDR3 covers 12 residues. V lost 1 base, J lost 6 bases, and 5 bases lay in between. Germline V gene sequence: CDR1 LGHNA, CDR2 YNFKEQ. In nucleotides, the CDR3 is TGTGCCAGCAGCCAAGGCGGGGATACGCAGTATTTT. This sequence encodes CASSQGGDTQYF.

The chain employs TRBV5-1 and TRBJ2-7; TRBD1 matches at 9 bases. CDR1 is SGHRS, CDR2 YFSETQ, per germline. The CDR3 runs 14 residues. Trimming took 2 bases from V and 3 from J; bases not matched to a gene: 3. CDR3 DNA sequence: TGCGCCAGCAGCTTCGGACAGGGGAACTACGAGCAGTACTTC. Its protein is CASSFGQGNYEQYF. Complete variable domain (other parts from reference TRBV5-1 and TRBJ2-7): KAGVTQTPRYLIKTRGQQVTLSCSPISGHRSVSWYQQTPGQGLQFLFEYFSETQRNKGNFPGRFSGRQFSNSRSEMNVSTLELGDSALYLCASSFGQGNYEQYFGPGTRLTVT.

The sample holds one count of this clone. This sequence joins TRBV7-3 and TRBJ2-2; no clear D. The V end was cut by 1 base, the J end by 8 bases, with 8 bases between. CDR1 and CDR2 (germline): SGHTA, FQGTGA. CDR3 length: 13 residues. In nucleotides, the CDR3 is TGTGCCAGCAGCTTAAATTCTCGGGGGGAGCTGTTTTTT. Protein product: CASSLNSRGELFF.

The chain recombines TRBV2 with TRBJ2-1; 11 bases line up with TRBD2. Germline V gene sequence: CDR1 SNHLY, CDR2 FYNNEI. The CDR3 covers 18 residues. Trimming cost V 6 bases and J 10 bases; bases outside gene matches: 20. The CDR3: CASRDLAGGSFFAGEQFF. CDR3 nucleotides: TGTGCCAGCAGAGATCTAGCGGGGGGTAGTTTTTTTGCCGGGGAGCAGTTCTTC.